These T cell receptor beta chains were read from a single sample in a study of cytomegalovirus exposure and HLA in healthy donors. Clones were sequenced by immunoSEQ multiplex PCR, and TCRdb holds only the in-frame ones, with some missing. The sample comprises over 150,000 clones, approximately 84% of which are singletons, and approximately 2.9% rests with the top ten. Sequenced material: PBMCs. Source of these receptors: a woman younger than 35 in good health and CMV-seropositive. CDR3s include the opening cysteine and the closing phenylalanine or tryptophan. The order of the fields is clone size, V gene, D gene, J gene, CDR3 DNA, CDR3 protein. The D gene is left open where the match is weak. Size tells how often a clone was seen (once, few, many) or the class of an expanded clone, and some rows leave it out.

>.|TRBV6-4|TRBD1|TRBJ2-2
TGTGCCAGCAGTGAAGGGGGCCGTACGAACACCGGGGAGCTGTTTTTT
CASSEGGRTNTGELFF
>.|TRBV28|TRBD1|TRBJ2-7
TGTGCCAGCAGTCGGACAGGGAGCTCCTACGAGCAGTACTTC
CASSRTGSSYEQYF
>.|TRBV2|.|TRBJ1-3
TGTGCCAGCAGCAGGTTACAGGGAGTAAGGGACACCATATATTTT
CASSRLQGVRDTIYF
>.|TRBV29-1|.|TRBJ1-2
TGCAGCGTTGAACCCGGGATTTCTAAGTATACCTTC
CSVEPGISKYTF
>.|TRBV7-6|TRBD1|TRBJ2-7
TGTGCCAGCAGTACCGGGGCGGGACAGGGATCCTACGAGCAGTACTTC
CASSTGAGQGSYEQYF
>.|TRBV6-1|.|TRBJ2-7
TGTGCCAGCTCAGTGGTAGAAGGAGACTACGAGCAGTACTTC
CASSVVEGDYEQYF
>.|TRBV15|.|TRBJ2-7
TGTGCCACCAGCAGAACCCCGACACAGGCCAACGAGCAGTACTTC
CATSRTPTQANEQYF
>.|TRBV10-3|.|TRBJ1-1
TGTGCCATCAGTCTAGAAAACACTGAAGCTTTCTTT
CAISLENTEAFF
>.|TRBV11-1|.|TRBJ2-1
TGTGCCAGCAGCTTAGACGGTCAGGGGGGCGATGAGCAGTTCTTC
CASSLDGQGGDEQFF
>.|TRBV7-8|TRBD1|TRBJ2-1
TGTGCCAGCAGCCCGCCCGACAGGGACAATGAGCAGTTCTTC
CASSPPDRDNEQFF
>.|TRBV28|.|TRBJ2-7
TGTGCCAGCAGTATCGGCCTAGCTACCTACGAGCAGTACTTC
CASSIGLATYEQYF
>.|TRBV27|TRBD2|TRBJ2-7
TGTGCCAGCAGTTTAGGACTAGCGGGGGGAGCCTCCGAGCAGTACTTC
CASSLGLAGGASEQYF
>.|TRBV9|.|TRBJ1-3
TGTGCCAGCAGCGTAGATTTGGCCGATCCCTCTGGAAACACCATATATTTT
CASSVDLADPSGNTIYF
>once|TRBV10-3|TRBD1|TRBJ1-2
TGTGCCATCAGTTCTAGGAGGGACAGTACTAACTATGGCTACACCTTC
CAISSRRDSTNYGYTF
>.|TRBV28|.|TRBJ1-1
TGTGCCAGCAGACCTTCCTACAGGGATGAAGCTTTCTTT
CASRPSYRDEAFF
>.|TRBV9|TRBD1|TRBJ2-2
TGTGCCAGCAGTCCGAGACAGGGGGCAGACACCGGGGAGCTGTTTTTT
CASSPRQGADTGELFF
>.|TRBV18|.|TRBJ2-7
TGTGCCAGCTCACCGGCAATTCACTCCTACGAGCAGTACTTC
CASSPAIHSYEQYF
>.|TRBV5-1|TRBD2|TRBJ2-2
TGCGCCAGCAGCTTGAGCGGGGGGCCCGACACCGGGGAGCTGTTTTTT
CASSLSGGPDTGELFF
>.|TRBV6-5|.|TRBJ1-4
TGTGCCAGCAGTCCCCAAGGACAGAGGGCTGCGAGGCTGTTTTTT
CASSPQGQRAARLFF
>.|TRBV2|TRBD1|TRBJ1-4
TGTGCCAGCAGTGAAGGGACAGGGAGCCCATATAATGAAAAACTGTTTTTT
CASSEGTGSPYNEKLFF
>once|TRBV27|.|TRBJ2-6
TGTGCCAGCAGTTCCCCAGGGTTGGTTGGGGCCAACGTCCTGACTTTC
CASSSPGLVGANVLTF
>few|TRBV10-1|.|TRBJ1-6
TGCGCCAGCAGAAGGACAGAGAATTCACCCCTCCACTTT
CASRRTENSPLHF
>.|TRBV27|.|TRBJ2-3
TGTGCCAGCAGTTTATTCTCCGGGGATAGCACAGATACGCAGTATTTT
CASSLFSGDSTDTQYF
>.|TRBV4-1|.|TRBJ2-5
TGCGCCAGCAGCCAGGTCGATACAAAAGAGACCCAGTACTTC
CASSQVDTKETQYF
>many|TRBV6-1|TRBD1|TRBJ2-7
TGTGCCAGCAGTGAAGACGGGACAGGGGCCTACGAGCAGTACTTC
CASSEDGTGAYEQYF
>.|TRBV19|TRBD1|TRBJ1-5
TGTGCCAGTAGTGTGACAGGGGCCAATCAGCCCCAGCATTTT
CASSVTGANQPQHF
>.|TRBV19|.|TRBJ1-6
TGTGCCAGTAGTATAATTGAGTACAGATCACCCCTCCACTTT
CASSIIEYRSPLHF
>.|TRBV5-4|.|TRBJ2-7
TGTGCCAGCAGCAATAGCGGAGGCTACGAGCAGTACTTC
CASSNSGGYEQYF
>once|TRBV25-1|.|TRBJ1-3
TGTGCCAGCAGTGAAGGATTAGGAGGGGAGGGTGGAAACACCATATATTTT
CASSEGLGGEGGNTIYF
>.|TRBV2|TRBD1|TRBJ1-4
TGTGCCAGCAAGGACCCGGGACAGGGGGCATCCTTTAATGAAAAACTGTTTTTT
CASKDPGQGASFNEKLFF
>.|TRBV19|.|TRBJ1-5
TGTGCCAGTAGTCCCCGGCAGGGTAATAGCAATCAGCCCCAGCATTTT
CASSPRQGNSNQPQHF
>.|TRBV4-2|TRBD2|TRBJ2-3
TGTGCCAGCAGCCAAGCGGGAGGCGTGTATTTT
CASSQAGGVYF
>.|TRBV2|TRBD2|TRBJ2-3
TGTGCCAGCAGAAAAGCGGGGGCGATAGATACGCAGTATTTT
CASRKAGAIDTQYF
>.|TRBV14|TRBD2|TRBJ2-5
TGTGCCAGCAGCCTCTTGTACGGGGGGGCCGAGACCCAGTACTTC
CASSLLYGGAETQYF
>.|TRBV27|.|TRBJ2-1
TGTGCCAGCAGTTTATATGGCGGCTACAATGAGCAGTTCTTC
CASSLYGGYNEQFF
>.|TRBV13|.|TRBJ2-5
TGTGCCAGCAGCTCCTCCGGTGAGACCCAGTACTTC
CASSSSGETQYF
>.|TRBV9|TRBD1|TRBJ1-1
TGTGCCAGCAGCTTGACCGGGACAGGGGACACTGAAGCTTTCTTT
CASSLTGTGDTEAFF
>.|TRBV9|.|TRBJ2-7
TGTGCCAGCAGCGCCCACTCTTTTGCGGTGACCTACGAGCAGTACTTC
CASSAHSFAVTYEQYF
>.|TRBV7-9|.|TRBJ1-2
TGTGCCAGCACCGGGGGATGGGAGGCCAGCTATGGCTACACCTTC
CASTGGWEASYGYTF
>.|TRBV7-8|TRBD1|TRBJ1-1
TGTGCCAGCAGCTCGGGACAGGGGCAGGGGATCACTGAAGCTTTCTTT
CASSSGQGQGITEAFF
>.|TRBV9|.|TRBJ1-2
TGTGCCAGCAGCGCCAACGACTGGGGCTACACCTTC
CASSANDWGYTF
>.|TRBV7-2|.|TRBJ2-5
TGTGCCAGCAGCCCCCAACAAGAGACCCAGTACTTC
CASSPQQETQYF
>.|TRBV7-3|TRBD1|TRBJ1-1
TGTGCCAGCAGCTTAAGTCGGGGACAGCCCTCTGAAGCTTTCTTT
CASSLSRGQPSEAFF
>.|TRBV5-6|TRBD2|TRBJ2-5
TGTGCCAGCAGCTTAAACGCGGGGGGGGCAGAGACCCAGTACTTC
CASSLNAGGAETQYF
>.|TRBV5-1|.|TRBJ1-2
TGCGCCAGCAGCTTGGGTCCTACCGTCGGGGATGGCTACACCTTC
CASSLGPTVGDGYTF
>few|TRBV7-6|.|TRBJ1-6
TGTGCCAGCAGCTTAGGGGGGGAGGGGTCACCCCTCCACTTT
CASSLGGEGSPLHF
>.|TRBV5-1|.|TRBJ2-1
TGCGCCAGCAGACAGGACAACCTAAGGAACAATGAGCAGTTCTTC
CASRQDNLRNNEQFF
>.|TRBV7-9|.|TRBJ2-7
TGTGCCAGCAGCTCCGACAGCTCCTACGAGCAGTACTTC
CASSSDSSYEQYF
>.|TRBV25-1|TRBD1|TRBJ2-1
TGTGCCAGCAGTGAGGAGACAGGGATATCATACAATGAGCAGTTCTTC
CASSEETGISYNEQFF
>few|TRBV19|.|TRBJ2-1
TGTGCCAGTAGTCCGCCGGGGATGCCCTACAATGAGCAGTTCTTC
CASSPPGMPYNEQFF